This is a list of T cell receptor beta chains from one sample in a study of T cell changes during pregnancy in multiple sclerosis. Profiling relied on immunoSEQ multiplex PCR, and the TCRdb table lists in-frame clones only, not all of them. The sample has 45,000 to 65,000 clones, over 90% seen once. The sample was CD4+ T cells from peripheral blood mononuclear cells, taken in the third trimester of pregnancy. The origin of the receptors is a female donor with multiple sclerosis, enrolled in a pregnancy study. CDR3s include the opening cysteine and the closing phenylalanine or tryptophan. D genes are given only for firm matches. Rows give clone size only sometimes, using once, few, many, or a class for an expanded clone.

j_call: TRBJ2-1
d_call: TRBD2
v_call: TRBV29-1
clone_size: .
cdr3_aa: CSVTGLADPPSYNEQFF
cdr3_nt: TGCAGCGTTACAGGACTAGCGGACCCCCCCTCCTACAATGAGCAGTTCTTC

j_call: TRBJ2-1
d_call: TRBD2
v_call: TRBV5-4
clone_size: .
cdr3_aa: CASSPGEGEQFF
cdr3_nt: TGTGCCAGCAGCCCGGGGGAGGGTGAGCAGTTCTTC

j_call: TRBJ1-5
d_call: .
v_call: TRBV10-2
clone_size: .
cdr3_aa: CASSESGGYNQPQHF
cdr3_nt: TGCGCCAGCAGTGAGTCGGGGGGTTACAATCAGCCCCAGCATTTT

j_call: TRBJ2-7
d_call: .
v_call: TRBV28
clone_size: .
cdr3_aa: CASSLTGARSYEQYF
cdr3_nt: TGTGCCAGCAGTTTAACGGGTGCGCGCTCCTACGAGCAGTACTTC

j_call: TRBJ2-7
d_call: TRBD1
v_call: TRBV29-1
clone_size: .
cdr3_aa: CSVEGGQGYEQYF
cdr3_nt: TGCAGCGTTGAAGGGGGACAGGGCTACGAGCAGTACTTC

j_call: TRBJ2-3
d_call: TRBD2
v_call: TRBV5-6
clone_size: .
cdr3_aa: CASSFSLAGGLTDTQYF
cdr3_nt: TGTGCCAGCAGCTTTTCGCTAGCGGGGGGCCTCACAGATACGCAGTATTTT

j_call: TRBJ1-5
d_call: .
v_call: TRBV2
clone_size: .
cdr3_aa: CASSRTGEQPQHF
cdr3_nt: TGTGCCAGCAGTAGGACCGGGGAACAGCCCCAGCATTTT

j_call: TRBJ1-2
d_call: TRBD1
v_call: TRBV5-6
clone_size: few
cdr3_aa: CASSDRVYGYTF
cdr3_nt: TGTGCCAGCAGTGACAGGGTCTATGGCTACACCTTC

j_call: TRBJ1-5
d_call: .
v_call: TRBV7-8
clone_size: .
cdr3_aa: CASSLARGGSNQPQHF
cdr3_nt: TGTGCCAGCAGCTTAGCCCGGGGGGGGAGCAATCAGCCCCAGCATTTT

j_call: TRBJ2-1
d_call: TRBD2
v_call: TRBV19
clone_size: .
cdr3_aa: CASSLSSGHNEQFF
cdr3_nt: TGTGCCAGTAGTCTATCTAGCGGTCACAATGAGCAGTTCTTC

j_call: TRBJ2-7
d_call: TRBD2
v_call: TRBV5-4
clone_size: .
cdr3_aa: CASSLGSVAGSYEQYF
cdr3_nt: TGTGCCAGCAGCTTGGGTTCAGTAGCGGGCTCCTACGAGCAGTACTTC

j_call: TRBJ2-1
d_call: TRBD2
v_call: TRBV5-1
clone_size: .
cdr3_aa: CASSPGTSVAEQFF
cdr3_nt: TGCGCCAGCAGCCCGGGGACTAGCGTCGCTGAGCAGTTCTTC

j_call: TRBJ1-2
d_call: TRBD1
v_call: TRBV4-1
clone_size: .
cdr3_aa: CASSQIQDRGGYTF
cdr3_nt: TGCGCCAGCAGCCAGATTCAAGACAGGGGAGGCTACACCTTC

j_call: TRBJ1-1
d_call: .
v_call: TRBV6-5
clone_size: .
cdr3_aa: CASSHGQTRGEAFF
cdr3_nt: TGTGCCAGCAGCCATGGACAGACCCGGGGTGAAGCTTTCTTT

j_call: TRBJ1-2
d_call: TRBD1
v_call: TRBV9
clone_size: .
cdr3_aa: CASSAKPVGTGKPYTF
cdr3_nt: TGTGCCAGCAGCGCCAAGCCCGTTGGGACAGGGAAGCCCTACACCTTC

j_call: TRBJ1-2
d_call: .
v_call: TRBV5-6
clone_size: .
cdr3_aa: CASSLLGQSYGYTF
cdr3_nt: TGTGCCAGCAGCCTATTAGGACAGTCCTATGGCTACACCTTC

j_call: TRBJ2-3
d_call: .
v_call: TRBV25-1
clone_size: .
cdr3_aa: CASSAQSHHNTQYF
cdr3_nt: TGTGCCAGCAGTGCACAAAGTCACCACAATACGCAGTATTTT

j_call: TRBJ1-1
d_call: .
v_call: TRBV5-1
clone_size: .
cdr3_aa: CASSQGGTEAFF
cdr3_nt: TGCGCCAGCAGCCAAGGGGGCACTGAAGCTTTCTTT

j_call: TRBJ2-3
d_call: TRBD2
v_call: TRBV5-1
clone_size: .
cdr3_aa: CASSGGEVTDTQYF
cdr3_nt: TGCGCCAGCAGCGGGGGGGAAGTGACAGATACGCAGTATTTT

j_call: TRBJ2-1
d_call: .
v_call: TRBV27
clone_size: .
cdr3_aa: CASSLSINTVYNEQFF
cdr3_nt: TGTGCCAGCAGTTTATCGATAAACACAGTGTACAATGAGCAGTTCTTC

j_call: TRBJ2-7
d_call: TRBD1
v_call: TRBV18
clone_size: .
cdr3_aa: CASSPVPGGLGEQYF
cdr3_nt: TGTGCCAGCTCACCAGTGCCAGGGGGCCTCGGCGAGCAGTACTTC

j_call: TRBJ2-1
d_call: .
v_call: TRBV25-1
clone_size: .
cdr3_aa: CASSDLRVEQFF
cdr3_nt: TGTGCCAGCAGTGACCTCCGGGTTGAGCAGTTCTTC

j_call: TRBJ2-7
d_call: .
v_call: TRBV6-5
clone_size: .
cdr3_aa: CASSYGTGREQYF
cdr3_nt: TGTGCCAGCAGTTACGGTACAGGGCGCGAGCAGTACTTC

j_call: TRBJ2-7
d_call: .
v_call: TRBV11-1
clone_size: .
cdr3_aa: CASSLATVSSYEQYF
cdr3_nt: TGTGCCAGCAGCTTAGCCACGGTCTCCTCCTACGAGCAGTACTTC

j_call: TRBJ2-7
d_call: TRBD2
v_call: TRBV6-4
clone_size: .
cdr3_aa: CASSGPGGSGGDYEQYF
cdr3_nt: TGTGCCAGCAGTGGTCCGGGGGGTTCGGGGGGAGACTACGAGCAGTACTTC

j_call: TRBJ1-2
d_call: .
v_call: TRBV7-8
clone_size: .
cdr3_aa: CASNSNGGSNYGYTF
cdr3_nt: TGTGCCAGCAATTCTAACGGGGGGTCTAACTATGGCTACACCTTC

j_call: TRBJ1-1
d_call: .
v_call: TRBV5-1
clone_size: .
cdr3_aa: CASSLRQQNTEAFF
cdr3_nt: TGCGCCAGCAGCTTGAGACAGCAGAACACTGAAGCTTTCTTT

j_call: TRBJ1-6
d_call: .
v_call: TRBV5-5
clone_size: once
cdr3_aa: CASSLVGQYGSPLHF
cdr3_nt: TGTGCCAGCAGCTTGGTTGGGCAATACGGCTCACCCCTCCACTTT

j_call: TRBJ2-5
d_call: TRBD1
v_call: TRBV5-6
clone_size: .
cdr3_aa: CASSLGLPGQATTQYF
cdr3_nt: TGTGCCAGCAGCTTGGGCCTACCGGGACAGGCAACCACCCAGTACTTC